This T cell receptor beta chain was obtained from a study of T-cell reconstitution after alpha-beta-depleted transplantation in children. CDR1 SGHTA and CDR2 FQGNSA come from the germline V gene. The CDR3 is made up of 15 amino acids. V lost 3 bases to trimming and J lost 4 bases; unmatched junction nucleotides: 1. Ten or more counts support this clonotype. Molecular barcoding with unique molecular identifiers was used for the TCRbeta library. TCRdb fed the PCR reads into MiXCR, producing one record per CDR3 protein. Among a few hundred thousand distinct CDR3 sequences listed, approximately 9.9% were seen once.

This TCR was recovered from a human donor who donated a stem cell graft to a child with SCID. The chain has TRBV7-2 and TRBJ2-2, with 11 positions matching TRBD2. The source was PBMCs from the stem cell graft donor, collected from the stem cell graft. The CDR3 region is CASSFLAGGTGELFF. The DNA for the CDR3 is TGTGCCAGCAGCTTTCTAGCGGGGGGCACCGGGGAGCTGTTTTTT.